Given below is one TCR beta chain in context. What it binds is unknown. This clone may be a read error of a much larger clone one base away. Time point meaning: persistent/refractory GD, antithyroid drugs over 5 years with positive TRAb. From PBMCs, RNA was extracted and then used to make the TCR library. Criteria from the American Thyroid Association guidelines were applied to diagnose Graves' disease. Construction of the TCR beta libraries employed iRepertoire HTBI primers in conjunction with Arm-PCR of CDR3 regions. Original processing notes: Gene usage covered around 62 TRBV and roughly 14 TRBJ segments. A single record per CDR3 protein comes from TCRdb applying MiXCR to the multiplex PCR reads. These V and J calls are TCRdb output, not the study's own analysis. The sample lists roughly 470,000 distinct CDR3 sequences; 20% to 25% were seen once. These data come from a study of regulatory T cells in long-lasting Graves disease. Study-wide results and caveats: Persistent patients shared more public clonotypes (around 3,000) than new patients (just under 1,000). TRBV28 was favored in persistent disease, as were TRBJ1-2 and TRBJ2-5.

With 4 bases clipped from V and 4 bases from J, the junction kept 12 bases outside the gene matches. This CDR3 contains 16 residues. Germline CDR1 and CDR2: MNHEY and SVGEGT. This receptor was obtained from a female donor with Graves disease. Specimen: peripheral blood mononuclear cells (PBMCs), collected when the disease was refractory, from a patient treated with antithyroid drugs. V and J are TRBV6-2 or TRBV6-3 and TRBJ1-2; the match to TRBD1 covers 7 bases. The CDR3 sequence is CASSLPLQGSSYGYTF. DNA for the CDR3: TGTGCCAGCAGTTTACCTTTACAGGGGTCGAGCTATGGCTACACCTTC.